This T cell receptor beta chain was sequenced during a study of cytomegalovirus exposure and HLA in healthy donors. Study observations and caveats: Later analysis suggested links between common viral pathogens and several top significant clusters.

Germline V gives CDR1 SGHRS, CDR2 YFSETQ. Trimming shortened V by 5 bases and J by 5 bases, and 13 bases separated the two germline ends. This CDR3 is 14 amino acids long. There are a few counts of this clone. Its antigen is as yet unknown. A single base is all that separates this from a far larger clone, so a read error is likely. PCR employed 60 Vbeta and 13 Jbeta primers. Profiling relied on immunoSEQ multiplex PCR, and the TCRdb table lists in-frame clones only, not all of them. The profile shows some 98,000 clones, about 81% of them singletons. V gene TRBV5-1 combines with J gene TRBJ2-2, with a tentative D call TRBD1 (6 bases). Material for sequencing was PBMCs. The TCR originated in a man aged 18 to 29 in good health and CMV-seropositive. The CDR3 loop reads CASRVDRTTGELFF. The CDR3 DNA follows: TGCGCCAGCAGGGTGGACAGAACAACCGGGGAGCTGTTTTTT.